These T cell receptor beta chains were read from a single sample in a study of T cell changes during pregnancy in multiple sclerosis. Sequencing used immunoSEQ multiplex PCR; TCRdb keeps in-frame clones, though not all of them. The data contain roughly 75,000 clones, about 91% of them singletons. The specimen comprised peripheral blood, sampled before pregnancy. Receptors originate from a female donor with multiple sclerosis, enrolled in a pregnancy study. The conserved cysteine and the conserved F or W are not part of the CDR3 here. Clone size is not always given. Where it is, it says once, few, many or a class for expanded clones.

J: TRBJ2-4
size: NA
V: TRBV4-3
length: 17
CDR3: ASSQDPGQGVLAKNIQY

J: TRBJ1-4
size: once
V: TRBV9
length: 13
CDR3: ASSVDRGGDEKLF

J: TRBJ1-6
size: NA
V: TRBV19
length: 13
CDR3: ASSIATGGYSPLH

J: TRBJ1-1
size: NA
V: TRBV11-3
length: 12
CDR3: ASSLGGQATEAF

J: TRBJ2-2
size: NA
V: TRBV4-3
length: 16
CDR3: ASSQDEEAGGWTGELF

J: TRBJ1-6
size: NA
V: TRBV27
length: 14
CDR3: ASRSMGTENNSPLH

J: TRBJ2-2
size: NA
V: TRBV5-1
length: 15
CDR3: ASSLNRGQGANGELF

J: TRBJ2-1
size: NA
V: TRBV2
length: 12
CDR3: ASSAGGVGNEQF

J: TRBJ2-6
size: NA
V: TRBV7-8
length: 13
CDR3: ASSPSFSGANVLT

J: TRBJ1-1
size: NA
V: TRBV9
length: 12
CDR3: ASSVGATLTEAF

J: TRBJ1-2
size: NA
V: TRBV30
length: 11
CDR3: AWSVPGLNGYT

J: TRBJ2-1
size: NA
V: TRBV6-5
length: 11
CDR3: ASGRFGENEQF

J: TRBJ1-3
size: NA
V: TRBV2
length: 13
CDR3: ASSDYSGSGNTIY

J: TRBJ2-1
size: NA
V: TRBV27
length: 14
CDR3: ASSNSYGEKGNEQF

J: TRBJ2-7
size: NA
V: TRBV7-2
length: 10
CDR3: ASSSRLYEQY

J: TRBJ2-4
size: NA
V: TRBV19
length: 12
CDR3: ASRDIEAKNIQY

J: TRBJ1-4
size: NA
V: TRBV19
length: 10
CDR3: ASSITAKKLF

J: TRBJ2-1
size: NA
V: TRBV6-4
length: 12
CDR3: ASSGLAGGNEQF

J: TRBJ1-2
size: NA
V: TRBV27
length: 11
CDR3: ASSFGRGIGYT

J: TRBJ2-1
size: few
V: TRBV19
length: 12
CDR3: ATSRSPRVNEQF

J: TRBJ2-7
size: once
V: TRBV13
length: 12
CDR3: ASSGGASLDEQY

J: TRBJ2-1
size: NA
V: TRBV7-9
length: 12
CDR3: ARVETQRGNEQF

J: TRBJ2-5
size: NA
V: TRBV6-5
length: 12
CDR3: ASSPPGGGETQY

J: TRBJ1-1
size: once
V: TRBV5-4
length: 12
CDR3: ASSPRDRDTEAF

J: TRBJ1-2
size: few
V: TRBV29-1
length: 10
CDR3: SVGHTNYGYT

J: TRBJ2-5
size: NA
V: TRBV6-5
length: 11
CDR3: ASRRGVVETQY

J: TRBJ1-5
size: NA
V: TRBV5-1
length: 12
CDR3: ASSPGPGQGPQH

J: TRBJ2-7
size: few
V: TRBV7-2
length: 12
CDR3: ASSFGGGATEQY

J: TRBJ1-2
size: NA
V: TRBV7-3
length: 11
CDR3: ASSPRDRTPTT

J: TRBJ2-2
size: NA
V: TRBV18
length: 16
CDR3: ASSASLGQAVGTGELF

J: TRBJ1-5
size: few
V: TRBV30
length: 11
CDR3: AWNRGLGQPQH

J: TRBJ1-3
size: NA
V: TRBV10-3
length: 13
CDR3: AIMGQGLFGNTIY

J: TRBJ2-7
size: NA
V: TRBV10-3
length: 12
CDR3: AISESKLDYEQY

J: TRBJ1-2
size: NA
V: TRBV9
length: 13
CDR3: ASSAYRGTNYGYT

J: TRBJ1-2
size: NA
V: TRBV2
length: 12
CDR3: ASTRQRFLYGYT

J: TRBJ1-1
size: NA
V: TRBV5-1
length: 17
CDR3: ASSPSPRARQSYITEAF

J: TRBJ2-7
size: NA
V: TRBV4-3
length: 13
CDR3: ASSHLNTGSYEQY

J: TRBJ2-1
size: NA
V: TRBV5-1
length: 13
CDR3: ASSPGTGGHNEQF

J: TRBJ1-5
size: NA
V: TRBV30
length: 12
CDR3: AWSTGTGDQPQH

J: TRBJ2-1
size: NA
V: TRBV9
length: 13
CDR3: ASSVGGLATTEQF

J: TRBJ2-1
size: NA
V: TRBV4-3
length: 15
CDR3: ASSSRGGLSTYNEQF

J: TRBJ2-3
size: NA
V: TRBV11-3
length: 10
CDR3: ASSPDGGTQY

J: TRBJ2-6
size: once
V: TRBV11-2
length: 16
CDR3: ASSLPQGVVAGANVLT

J: TRBJ2-7
size: NA
V: TRBV7-2
length: 12
CDR3: ASSQGQGGREQY

J: TRBJ1-2
size: NA
V: TRBV4-1
length: 13
CDR3: ASSQAAPGLGGYT

J: TRBJ1-4
size: NA
V: TRBV5-6
length: 12
CDR3: ASSLPGLGEKLF

J: TRBJ2-7
size: NA
V: TRBV12-5
length: 11
CDR3: ASGLGQDYEQY

J: TRBJ2-7
size: NA
V: TRBV10-2
length: 16
CDR3: ASTGHPVEVGYGYEQY

J: TRBJ1-1
size: NA
V: TRBV7-9
length: 13
CDR3: ASSLVRREEAEAF

J: TRBJ2-7
size: NA
V: TRBV9
length: 12
CDR3: ASSPNPTGYEQY

J: TRBJ2-7
size: NA
V: TRBV27
length: 10
CDR3: ASSPFLYEQY

J: TRBJ1-1
size: once
V: TRBV29-1
length: 11
CDR3: SVVGRGRTGAF